Sequencing of this TCR beta chain was carried out in a study of blood T cell repertoires in COVID-19. Study overall: Acute-phase and convalescent COVID-19 samples originated in the United States, Italy and Spain. PBMCs, B-cell-depleted T cells, or T cells were the source of the cDNA or gDNA that made up the material.

Germline CDR1 is SQVTM and CDR2 is ANQGSEA. The CDR3 contains 14 residues. V lost 5 bases to trimming and J lost 0 bases, with 12 bases between them. Source study methods: Nucleated cell counts were estimated from reference gene primer amplification. Measured with immunoSEQ multiplex PCR; TCRdb has only the in-frame clones, and not every one. Clonal size and the V and J genes are those of that table, whereas D and trimming came from the DNA. The sample contains approximately 73,000 clones, around 86% of which appear only once. The rearrangement uses TRBV29-1 and TRBJ2-3; weak D call: TRBD1 (6 bases). The receptor was derived from a woman in her fifties or sixties with acute or convalescent COVID-19. Sequences were obtained from peripheral blood. CDR3 residues: CSVSNRESTDTQYF. CDR3 bases: TGCAGCGTTTCTAACAGGGAAAGCACAGATACGCAGTATTTT.